This TCR beta chain comes out of a study of T cell clones after liver transplantation. Study-level background: TCRbeta sequencing after a pre-transplant mixed lymphocyte reaction identified graft-donor-reactive clones, later tracked in post-transplant blood.

Sequenced by immunoSEQ multiplex PCR; TCRdb stores in-frame clones only, minus some. The sample lists tens of thousands of clones; roughly 85% were seen once. This CDR3 is built from 16 residues. Germline values: CDR1 SGHDN, CDR2 FVKESK. V lost 2 bases, J lost 4 bases, and 18 bases lay in between. This chain links TRBV14 with TRBJ2-7, with D perhaps TRBD1 or TRBD2 (5 bases each). The clonotype originates from a human patient who received a liver transplant. Some T cells may originate from the graft donor. Source: CD4+ T cells from blood, taken at the 22-month timepoint. In DNA form, the CDR3 reads TGTGCCAGCAGCCAAATAATCGGGGCTCGAGCGTACGAGCAGTACTTC. It encodes CASSQIIGARAYEQYF.